The 30 T cell receptor beta chains listed next were all sequenced from one sample in a study of T cells in Graves' hyperthyroidism and ophthalmopathy. The source material, RNA transcripts, was used to amplify TCR beta CDR3 regions. Initially, a first-round RT-PCR of the TCR CDR3 employed the HTBI primer set. In TCRdb, the multiplex PCR reads were re-called with MiXCR into one record per CDR3 protein. The profile shows hundreds of thousands of distinct CDR3 sequences, around a sixth of them singletons. The sequenced material came from blood. These receptors were obtained from a woman aged 45-60 years with Graves' hyperthyroidism that later progressed to Graves' ophthalmopathy.

This chain connects TRBV20-1 to TRBJ2-5, with TRBD2 matching over 9 bases. The germline V gene encodes CDR1 DFQATT and CDR2 SNEGSKA (reference sequence). The CDR3 loop spans 16 amino acids. V shed 0 bases and J 4 bases; nucleotides not matched to a gene: 9. The CDR3 protein is CSARELGGGARETQYF. The CDR3 nucleotides read TGCAGTGCTAGAGAACTCGGCGGGGGGGCCCGAGAGACCCAGTACTTC.

The chain carries TRBV15 and TRBJ1-4; tentative D call: TRBD1 (5 bases). CDR3 length: 13 residues. Trimming removed 6 bases at V and 5 bases at J, with 10 bases between. From germline, CDR1 is LNHNV and CDR2 YYDKDF (reference sequence). CDR3: CATRGDLNEKLFF. CDR3 in DNA: TGTGCCACCAGAGGGGATCTAAATGAAAAACTGTTTTTT.

The chain employs TRBV5-4 and TRBJ1-2; TRBD1 agrees at 11 bases. Germline CDR1 SGHNT, CDR2 YYREEE (reference sequence). With V trimmed by 4 bases and J by 5 bases, 13 bases remained unmatched. The CDR3 has 17 residues. CDR3 region: CASSPGDRGSPGYGYTF. The CDR3 DNA reads as TGTGCCAGCAGCCCTGGGGACAGGGGGTCTCCGGGGTATGGCTACACCTTC.

This sequence joins TRBV29-1 and TRBJ1-2; tentative D call: TRBD1 (6 bases). Germline-derived CDR1 and CDR2 are SQVTM and ANQGSEA. The CDR3 length is 12 residues. V lost 7 bases, J lost 0 bases, and 9 bases lay in between. CDR3: CSGGQTNYGYTF. The CDR3 DNA reads TGCAGCGGTGGACAGACTAACTATGGCTACACCTTC.

This clonotype was found many times. The rearrangement links TRBV6-1 to TRBJ2-5, with a possible D match to TRBD1 (6 bases). The germline V gene encodes CDR1 MNHNS and CDR2 SASEGT. The V and J ends lost 6 bases and 5 bases respectively, with 19 bases between them. The CDR3 sequence is 15 residues long. The CDR3 DNA reads as TGTGCCAGCAGAACTCCTAAGGACAGCCGGGAGACCCAGTACTTC. It yields the protein CASRTPKDSRETQYF.

A word on this clonotype: This may arise from a read error, as a much more abundant clone is one base away. The chain joins TRBV3-1 to TRBJ1-1, with D possibly matching TRBD1 (6 bases). Germline V lookup: CDR1 LGHDT, CDR2 YNNKEL (reference sequence). This CDR3 contains 14 residues. The CDR3 reads CASSRQDRRTEASF. Here the CDR3 DNA reads TGTGCCAGCAGCCGACAGGACAGACGGACTGAAGCTTCCTTT.

The chain employs TRBV6-1 and TRBJ1-2; D perhaps matches TRBD1 (6 bases). CDR1 and CDR2 from the germline V gene are MNHNS and SASEGT. This CDR3 comprises 13 residues. V was shortened by 6 bases and J by 8 bases, with 16 bases between the two germline ends. The CDR3 nucleotides are TGTGCCAGCAGGGTCGGGGGCACCGGAGGCTACACCTTC. It codes for CASRVGGTGGYTF.

Concerning this clonotype itself: A read error may explain this, as a much larger clone is one base away. Because the CDR3 is missing its conserved closing phenylalanine or tryptophan, this is likely a read error. This chain joins TRBV11-2 and TRBJ2-5; D might be TRBD1 (5 bases). V was shortened by 3 bases and J by 0 bases, with 5 bases between the two germline ends. Germline V CDR1 and CDR2: SGHAT, FQNNGV. This CDR3 contains 13 residues. CDR3 region: CASSLDNQETQYS. The CDR3 region has the DNA TGTGCCAGCAGCTTGGACAACCAAGAGACCCAGTACTCC.

This clonotype was detected ten times or more. The CDR3 spells CASSQEQTTYGYTF. The CDR3 DNA sequence: TGTGCCAGCAGCCAAGAGCAGACAACCTATGGCTACACCTTC. This chain connects TRBV3-1 to TRBJ1-2, with D uncertain. The CDR3 is made up of 14 amino acids. The V and J ends lost 0 bases and 4 bases respectively, with 9 bases between them. CDR1 and CDR2 (germline): LGHDT, YNNKEL (reference sequence).

This clonotype was found a few times. The rearrangement links TRBV20-1 to TRBJ2-1; 11 bases are a match to TRBD1. Trimming cost V 3 bases and J 8 bases; bases outside gene matches: 6. The CDR3 extends over 14 amino acids. Looked up from germline, CDR1 is DFQATT and CDR2 is SNEGSKA (reference sequence). CDR3 residues: CSAREGTGGYEQFF. CDR3 sequence (DNA): TGCAGTGCTAGGGAGGGGACAGGGGGATATGAGCAGTTCTTC.

This clonotype showed up many times. The chain combines TRBV2 with TRBJ1-1, with unresolved D. Per the germline V gene, CDR1 is SNHLY and CDR2 is FYNNEI. V was trimmed by 0 bases and J by 1 base, leaving 9 bases between them. The CDR3 runs to 15 residues. The DNA of the CDR3 is TGTGCCAGCAGTGAAGCGCACGTTGGGAACACTGAAGCTTTCTTT. Translated, it gives CASSEAHVGNTEAFF. The complete variable domain, with remaining parts taken from reference TRBV2 and TRBJ1-1, reads EPEVTQTPSHQVTQMGQEVILRCVPISNHLYFYWYRQILGQKVEFLVSFYNNEISEKSEIFDDQFSVERPDGSNFTLKIRSTKLEDSAMYFCASSEAHVGNTEAFFGQGTRLTVV.

The gene calls are TRBV9 and TRBJ1-1; D gene unclear. Trimming removed 3 bases from V and 3 bases from J, with 9 bases in between. Per the germline V gene, CDR1 is SGDLS and CDR2 is YYNGEE. This CDR3 is 13 amino acids long. CDR3 loop: CASSAFTDTEAFF. The DNA of the CDR3 is TGTGCCAGCAGCGCCTTCACTGACACTGAAGCTTTCTTT. Combining the CDR3 with reference TRBV9 and TRBJ1-1 gives the whole variable domain DSGVTQTPKHLITATGQRVTLRCSPRSGDLSVYWYQQSLDQGLQFLIQYYNGEERAKGNILERFSAQQFPDLHSELNLSSLELGDSALYFCASSAFTDTEAFFGQGTRLTVV.

This clonotype showed up just a few times. The chain links TRBV4-1 to TRBJ2-7; D is perhaps TRBD2 (6 bases). CDR1 and CDR2 (germline): MGHRA, YSYEKL. Deletions cut 4 bases from V and 6 bases from J, with 19 bases between. The CDR3 sequence is 15 residues long. CDR3 protein: CASSPHGGRGFEQYF. CDR3 DNA: TGCGCCAGCAGCCCCCACGGGGGAAGGGGCTTCGAGCAGTACTTC.

This clonotype was detected a few times. This chain uses TRBV9 with TRBJ1-2; unclear D gene. CDR1 is SGDLS and CDR2 is YYNGEE in the germline V gene. V was shortened by 3 bases and J by 5 bases, with 26 bases between the two germline ends. CDR3 size: 18 residues. The CDR3 loop is CASSAAKAGNPSLYGYTF. For the CDR3, the DNA is TGTGCCAGCAGCGCAGCGAAAGCGGGGAACCCTTCTCTATATGGCTACACCTTC.

The CDR3 nucleotides are TGTGCCAGCAGTTTATCGGAGCTTGGCTATGGCTACACCTTC. As protein: CASSLSELGYGYTF. The chain joins TRBV27 to TRBJ1-2, with D uncertain. CDR3 size: 14 residues. Per the germline V gene, CDR1 is MNHEY and CDR2 is SMNVEV (reference sequence). The ends were cut back, 0 bases at V and 4 bases at J, with 9 bases in the middle.

This clonotype appeared many times. The chain uses TRBV6-1 and TRBJ1-1; TRBD1 is a possible D gene (5 bases). Germline loops: CDR1 MNHNS, CDR2 SASEGT. CDR3 size: 14 residues. The V and J ends lost 7 bases and 0 bases respectively, with 12 bases between them. The CDR3 DNA follows: TGTGCCAGCAAAGGGGACGCGTTGAACACTGAAGCTTTCTTT. Translated, it gives CASKGDALNTEAFF.

This clonotype came up a few times. V gene TRBV12-3 or TRBV12-4 combines with J gene TRBJ1-2; 10 bases align to TRBD1. Trimming cost V 5 bases and J 8 bases; bases outside gene matches: 14. The CDR3 has 16 residues. The CDR3, as DNA: TGTGCCAGCAGTGACCCGGGGACAGGGGCCCGAGGAGGCTACACCTTC. This translates into CASSDPGTGARGGYTF.

The genes are TRBV20-1 and TRBJ1-2; no reliable D call. V lost 4 bases and J lost 8, with 8 bases in between. CDR3 length: 10 amino acids. Germline CDR1 is DFQATT and CDR2 is SNEGSKA (reference sequence). CDR3 coding DNA: TGCAGTGCTAAGGGTCGCGGCTACACCTTC. Protein product: CSAKGRGYTF.

This clonotype was detected only a few times. V and J are TRBV5-1 and TRBJ1-1; TRBD1 is a possible D gene (5 bases). Germline CDR1 is SGHRS and CDR2 is YFSETQ. The V end lost 0 bases, the J end lost 7 bases, and 16 bases lay between the germline ends. The CDR3 has 15 residues. CDR3 loop: CASSLGGGGSDEAFF. The CDR3 region has the DNA TGCGCCAGCAGCTTGGGGGGGGGGGGGTCGGATGAAGCTTTCTTT.

This clonotype showed up many times. The CDR3 DNA reads TGTGCCAGCTCCGGACAGGGATTATACAATGAGCAGTTCTTC. Residues: CASSGQGLYNEQFF. This sequence joins TRBV5-8 and TRBJ2-1; the match to TRBD1 covers 8 bases. Germline V lookup: CDR1 SGHTS, CDR2 YDEGEE. The CDR3 covers 14 residues. After removal of 7 bases from V and 4 bases from J, the junction contained 7 bases not matched to a gene.

In its sample, this clonotype was seen many times. The J gene is TRBJ1-1, the V gene TRBV20-1; possible D gene TRBD1, 5 bases. V was shortened by 4 bases and J by 0 bases, with 12 bases between the two germline ends. CDR3 size: 14 residues. Germline V gene data show CDR1 as DFQATT and CDR2 as SNEGSKA (reference sequence). Written as DNA, the CDR3 is TGCAGTGCTACGGGGGGTCGGGTGAACACTGAAGCTTTCTTT. It encodes CSATGGRVNTEAFF.

Ten or more counts support this clonotype. The V gene is TRBV5-1, the J gene TRBJ2-5, with D perhaps matching TRBD1 (6 bases). Per germline, CDR1 SGHRS and CDR2 YFSETQ. This CDR3 region has 14 residues. V lost 3 bases and J lost 4, with 13 bases in between. The CDR3 DNA is TGCGCCAGCAGCTGGGCCCGACAGGCAGAGACCCAGTACTTC. It yields the protein CASSWARQAETQYF. Filled out from reference TRBV5-1 and TRBJ2-5, the complete variable domain reads KAGVTQTPRYLIKTRGQQVTLSCSPISGHRSVSWYQQTPGQGLQFLFEYFSETQRNKGNFPGRFSGRQFSNSRSEMNVSTLELGDSALYLCASSWARQAETQYFGPGTRLLVL.

Points on this clonotype: Possible read error: a much larger clone is one base away. The V gene is TRBV30, the J gene TRBJ1-1, with D hard to call. The germline CDR1 and CDR2 sequences are GTSNPN and SVGIG (reference sequence). The CDR3 is made up of 12 amino acids. The CDR3 sequence: CVWSKKNTEAFF. In nucleotides, the CDR3 is TGTGTCTGGAGTAAGAAGAACACTGAAGCTTTCTTT.

Note on this clonotype: Compared with germline, one end of the junction differs, possibly owing to a read error. The chain is built from TRBV29-1 and TRBJ1-2; TRBD1 matches 7 bases. The CDR3 is 13 amino acids. CDR1 is SQVTM, CDR2 ANQGSEA, per germline. The DNA for the CDR3 is TGCAGCCTTGAGGTGATAGGGGGCAATGGCTACACCTTC. Translation gives CSLEVIGGNGYTF.

This clonotype appeared many times. This chain connects TRBV11-2 to TRBJ1-2; 7 bases are shared with TRBD1. The germline V gene encodes CDR1 SGHAT and CDR2 FQNNGV. This CDR3 has 15 amino acids. The V segment lost 5 bases and the J segment 0 bases; nucleotides outside the gene matches: 6. The CDR3 here is CASSLGTETNYGYTF. In nucleotides, the CDR3 is TGTGCCAGCAGCCTGGGGACAGAAACTAACTATGGCTACACCTTC.

This clonotype was picked up many times. This sequence joins TRBV11-1 and TRBJ1-2; no firm D call. Trimming left V 1 base short and J 5 bases short, with 8 bases between. CDR3 length: 13 amino acids. Germline assignment: CDR1 SGHAT and CDR2 FQDESV (reference sequence). The CDR3 reads CASSLDGLYGYTF. In nucleotides, the CDR3 is TGTGCCAGCAGCTTAGACGGGCTGTATGGCTACACCTTC.

This rearrangement joins TRBV7-9 to TRBJ2-1; tentatively, D is TRBD2 (7 bases). CDR3 length: 15 residues. The V gene lost 0 bases and the J gene lost 4 bases, with 10 bases spanning the gap. Germline CDR1 reads SEHNR; CDR2 reads FQNEAQ (reference sequence). CDR3 in amino acids: CASSLAGGEYNEQFF. In DNA, the CDR3 is TGTGCCAGCAGCTTAGCAGGGGGGGAATACAATGAGCAGTTCTTC.

This clonotype was found many times. The chain is built from TRBV2 and TRBJ2-1; 11 nucleotides align to TRBD1. Germline V gene sequence: CDR1 SNHLY, CDR2 FYNNEI. The CDR3 covers 15 residues. The trim removed 2 bases at V and 8 bases at J, leaving 5 bases unmatched. CDR3 loop: CASSERTGGTDEQFF. Written as DNA, the CDR3 is TGTGCCAGCAGTGAAAGGACAGGGGGCACGGATGAGCAGTTCTTC.

CDR3 sequence reads: CATSRDGGGTRTSQYF. The DNA for the CDR3 is TGTGCCACCAGCAGAGATGGGGGAGGGACAAGGACGTCGCAGTACTTC. V is TRBV15 and J is TRBJ2-7; tentatively, D is TRBD2 (7 bases). CDR3 length equals 16 residues. Trimming cost V 0 bases and J 9 bases, with 21 bases left between them. Germline assignment: CDR1 LNHNV and CDR2 YYDKDF (reference sequence).

As concerns this clonotype: A much larger clone differs by one base, so this may be a read error. The rearrangement joins TRBV5-1 to TRBJ1-1; TRBD1 matches at 8 bases. Germline-derived CDR1 and CDR2 are SGHRS and YFSETQ. The CDR3 consists of 16 residues. With V trimmed by 6 bases and J by 3 bases, 13 bases remained unmatched. CDR3 protein: CASNHPETGAHTEAFF. The CDR3 DNA is TGCGCCAGCAACCACCCGGAGACAGGGGCCCACACTGAAGCTTTCTTT.